This record looks at one TCR beta chain sequence and its context. The sample originates from a study of blood T cell repertoires in COVID-19. For the study at large: Researchers got acute and convalescent COVID-19 samples from the United States, Italy and Spain.

The germline V gene has CDR1 LGHDT and CDR2 YNNKEL (reference sequence). This CDR3 is built from 14 residues. With 0 bases removed from V and 0 bases from J, the gap between germline ends came to 5 bases. TCRdb keeps only in-frame clones here, not all; method: immunoSEQ multiplex PCR. The sample includes just under 30,000 clones, 80% to 90% of them seen just once. Sequencing used peripheral blood. The chain is built from TRBV3-1 (or the pseudogene TRBV3-2) and TRBJ1-1; D ambiguous. This clonotype was sampled from a man older than 75 with acute or convalescent COVID-19. CDR3 nucleotides: TGTGCCAGCAGCCAAGATCAATTGAACACTGAAGCTTTCTTT. Amino acids: CASSQDQLNTEAFF.